This paragraph covers one T cell receptor (beta chain) sequence. The sample comes from a study of blood T cell repertoires in COVID-19. Sequencing was performed with immunoSEQ multiplex PCR; in TCRdb, only in-frame clones are kept and a portion is missing. The repertoire consists of tens of thousands of clones, with roughly 90% occurring once and the leading ten covering roughly 13%. CDR1 and CDR2 from the germline V gene are MNHEY and SVGAGI. The CDR3 runs 14 residues. V gave up 6 bases and J gave up 5 bases; unmatched junction bases: 3. The sequenced material came from peripheral blood. The source of this sequence is an elderly man with acute or convalescent COVID-19. The J gene is TRBJ1-4, the V gene TRBV6-5, with TRBD1 identical over 10 bases. In nucleotides, the CDR3 is TGTGCCAGCAGGAAGGACAGGGGGAATGAAAAACTGTTTTTT. As protein: CASRKDRGNEKLFF.